These 4 T cell receptor beta chains share one sample of origin, sequenced in a study of blood T cell repertoires in COVID-19. The protocol was immunoSEQ multiplex PCR, while the TCRdb copy is restricted to in-frame clones and leaves out a portion. The sample comprises around 250,000 clones, around nine tenths of which are singletons, and around 3.1% rests with the top ten. The specimen was PBMCs or T cells enriched from blood (not recorded which). These receptors were collected from a woman aged 35 to 49 who had been exposed to COVID-19.

The chain uses TRBV20-1 and TRBJ1-1; D is unresolved. This CDR3 has 13 amino acids. Looked up from germline, CDR1 is DFQATT and CDR2 is SNEGSKA (reference sequence). V dropped 3 bases and J dropped 4 bases, with 12 bases sitting between them. For the CDR3, the DNA is TGCAGTGCTAGTACCGCGTGGAGCACTGAAGCTTTCTTT. Translation gives CSASTAWSTEAFF.

This rearrangement joins TRBV6-2 or TRBV6-3 to TRBJ1-1, with D possibly TRBD1 on 5 matching bases. This CDR3 contains 16 residues. The V gene lost 2 bases and the J gene lost 5 bases, with 18 bases spanning the gap. CDR1 and CDR2 from the germline V gene are MNHEY and SVGEGT. The CDR3 loop is CASSYGDGPGDTEAFF. CDR3 nucleotide sequence: TGTGCCAGCAGTTACGGCGACGGCCCGGGGGATACTGAAGCTTTCTTT.

The chain combines TRBV27 with TRBJ1-5, with 9 positions matching TRBD1. J lost 11 bases, V lost 8 bases, and 10 bases had no gene match. The germline gives CDR1 MNHEY, CDR2 SMNVEV (reference sequence). The CDR3 contains 13 residues. For the CDR3, the DNA is TGTGCCAGCGGACTACAGGGGGCCACGGCCCAGCATTTT. Its protein product is CASGLQGATAQHF.

The gene calls are TRBV4-3 and TRBJ2-6, with 10 bases identical to TRBD2. The V gene's germline CDR1 is LGHNA and CDR2 YSLEER. The trim removed 3 bases at V and 0 bases at J, leaving 5 bases unmatched. There are 18 residues in the CDR3. The CDR3 region is CASSHRAGGPSGANVLTF. The CDR3 DNA sequence: TGCGCCAGCAGCCATAGAGCGGGAGGGCCCTCTGGGGCCAACGTCCTGACTTTC.